The 15 T cell receptor beta chains reported below all come from one sample, sequenced in a study of blood T cell repertoires in COVID-19. TCRdb's copy holds only in-frame clones and misses some; the assay was immunoSEQ multiplex PCR. The data hold fewer than 500,000 clones, with roughly 91% observed a single time. The sequencing sample was made of peripheral blood. The receptors were gathered from a woman aged 25 to 39 with acute or convalescent COVID-19.

The table lists this clone with a few counts. The CDR3 sequence: CASGWHRAYEQYF. In DNA, the CDR3 is TGTGCTAGTGGTTGGCACAGGGCCTACGAGCAGTACTTC. The chain recombines TRBV12-5 with TRBJ2-7; D is perhaps TRBD1 (6 bases). CDR3 length equals 13 residues. The germline gives CDR1 LGHNT, CDR2 FRNRAP. Deletions cut 4 bases from V and 2 bases from J, with 9 bases between.

The V call is TRBV9, the J call TRBJ1-2, with 7 bases that match TRBD1. Germline CDR1 SGDLS, CDR2 YYNGEE. The V gene end was trimmed by 3 bases and the J gene end by 5 bases; junction bases not matched to a gene: 10. This CDR3 comprises 15 residues. The CDR3 is CASSAPRQGMYGYTF. The CDR3 nucleotides are TGTGCCAGCAGCGCGCCGAGACAGGGAATGTATGGCTACACCTTC.

This clone has only one observation. V usage is TRBV7-9 and J usage is TRBJ2-7; 7 bases are shared with TRBD1. V lost 5 bases to trimming and J lost 3 bases; unmatched junction nucleotides: 7. The CDR3 sequence is 14 residues long. Germline lookup yields CDR1 SEHNR and CDR2 FQNEAQ (reference sequence). CDR3 in amino acids: CASSPPNRGYEQYF. Here the CDR3 DNA reads TGTGCCAGCAGCCCACCCAACAGGGGCTACGAGCAGTACTTC.

This rearrangement joins TRBV4-1 to TRBJ2-7; D perhaps matches TRBD2 (5 bases). V was pared by 2 bases and J by 1 base, with 12 bases between. The CDR3 extends over 15 amino acids. Germline V gene sequence: CDR1 MGHRA, CDR2 YSYEKL. The CDR3 DNA sequence: TGCGCCAGCAGCCAACTAGCTTCAGGTTCCTACGAGCAGTACTTC. It yields the protein CASSQLASGSYEQYF.

The genes are TRBV28 and TRBJ1-2; 9 bases line up with TRBD1. CDR3 length equals 15 residues. Trimming cost V 6 bases and J 5 bases; bases outside gene matches: 10. Germline V CDR1 and CDR2: MDHEN, SYDVKM. The CDR3: CASSPTGGEVYGYTF. In nucleotides, the CDR3 is TGTGCCAGCAGCCCTACAGGGGGCGAGGTTTATGGCTACACCTTC.

A single count supports this clone. The chain recombines TRBV7-9 with TRBJ1-3, with D hard to call. V lost 6 bases and J lost 2, with 8 bases in between. This CDR3 has 13 amino acids. Germline V gene data show CDR1 as SEHNR and CDR2 as FQNEAQ (reference sequence). CDR3 nucleotides: TGTGCCAGCAGTTTTGTCACTGGAAACACCATATATTTT. Protein sequence: CASSFVTGNTIYF.

The V gene is TRBV4-1, the J gene TRBJ2-1; D is perhaps TRBD1 (6 bases). CDR3 length: 15 residues. Deletions cut 0 bases from V and 4 bases from J, with 10 bases between. The V gene's germline CDR1 is MGHRA and CDR2 YSYEKL. The chain's CDR3 is CASSQDGQGYNEQFF. The CDR3 region has the DNA TGCGCCAGCAGCCAAGACGGCCAGGGGTACAATGAGCAGTTCTTC.

The V gene is TRBV5-5, the J gene TRBJ2-7; 9 positions match TRBD2. This CDR3 has 15 amino acids. CDR1 is SGHKS, CDR2 YYEKEE, per germline (reference sequence). J was trimmed by 2 bases and V by 4 bases; bases with no gene match: 7. The CDR3 DNA is TGTGCCAGCAGCCGCGGGGCGGGGGGGACCTACGAGCAGTACTTC. Encoded protein: CASSRGAGGTYEQYF.

The sample holds one count of this clone. J is TRBJ1-6 and V is TRBV5-4, with 7 bases matching TRBD1. From germline, CDR1 is SGHNT and CDR2 YYREEE (reference sequence). The CDR3 contains 16 residues. J was trimmed by 5 bases and V by 3 bases; bases with no gene match: 8. CDR3 residues: CASSSRQGRNNSPLHF. The CDR3 nucleotides read TGTGCCAGCAGCTCCAGACAGGGAAGAAATAATTCACCCCTCCACTTT.

This chain links TRBV7-9 with TRBJ2-1; D remains ambiguous. Germline-derived CDR1 and CDR2 are SEHNR and FQNEAQ (reference sequence). The V and J ends lost 6 bases and 8 bases respectively, with 8 bases between them. The CDR3 covers 11 residues. CDR3 sequence: CASSSVDEQFF. The DNA for the CDR3 is TGTGCCAGCAGTTCGGTCGATGAGCAGTTCTTC.

This chain uses TRBV3-1 (or the pseudogene TRBV3-2) with TRBJ1-2; D gene uncertain. V lost 0 bases and J 4 bases, leaving 9 bases between the germline ends. CDR1 and CDR2 (germline): LGHDT, YNNKEL (reference sequence). CDR3 length: 14 residues. CDR3 nucleotide sequence: TGTGCCAGCAGCCAAGATTGGCAGGCCTATGGCTACACCTTC. Residues: CASSQDWQAYGYTF.

The chain couples TRBV10-3 to TRBJ2-7; D is unclear. Between the trimmed V and J ends, which lost 3 bases and 3 bases, there was a span of 6 bases. From germline, CDR1 is ENHRY and CDR2 SYGVKD. This CDR3 contains 12 residues. CDR3 residues: CAISDHSYEQYF. The CDR3 DNA sequence: TGTGCCATCAGTGACCACAGCTACGAGCAGTACTTC.

The chain recombines TRBV7-2 with TRBJ2-4; no clear D gene. Per germline, CDR1 SGHTA and CDR2 FQGNSA. The germline V and J ends were trimmed by 2 bases and 8 bases, with 13 bases remaining between them. The CDR3 sequence is 14 residues long. The CDR3: CASSLTHRRDIQYF. In DNA form, the CDR3 reads TGTGCCAGCAGCTTAACCCACCGTCGGGACATTCAGTACTTC.

The gene calls are TRBV19 and TRBJ1-5, with TRBD1 matching 8 bases. Germline V lookup: CDR1 LNHDA, CDR2 SQIVND (reference sequence). V gave up 6 bases and J gave up 5 bases; unmatched junction bases: 18. CDR3 length: 18 amino acids. CDR3 nucleotides: TGTGCCAGTAGCAAGGACAGGGCCTATGGAAATTTGGATCAGCCCCAGCATTTT. Its protein is CASSKDRAYGNLDQPQHF.

This sequence joins TRBV24-1 and TRBJ2-5; 11 bases fit TRBD2. Germline V gene sequence: CDR1 KGHDR, CDR2 SFDVKD. This CDR3 region has 18 residues. J lost 2 bases, V lost 1 base, and 8 bases had no gene match. The chain's CDR3 is CATSDFRVAGGPQETQYF. In DNA form, the CDR3 reads TGTGCCACCAGTGATTTCAGGGTAGCGGGGGGGCCGCAAGAGACCCAGTACTTC.